Listed here is a single T cell receptor beta chain. There is no known antigen for this receptor. Per-base quality was not reported, and no clone a single base away is much larger than it. This record belongs to a study of T cells after yellow fever vaccination (dated by TCRdb to between 2018 and 2021). Background on the whole study: Libraries from fractions with low cell numbers were prepared with the SMART-Seq v4 Ultra Low Input RNA kit. To follow T-cell clones before and after primary and booster YFV17D yellow fever vaccination, bulk TCR alpha and beta repertoires were sequenced over time. Two healthy male donors, one aged 18 to 30 and one aged 30 to 40 years, were included in the cohort. Blood was collected at multiple timepoints before and after primary and secondary immunization, and bulk PBMC replicates and cell subsets were isolated.

The treatment or condition label, as the study defines it: live attenuated yellow fever vaccine strain. A standard Ficoll-Paque protocol was used to isolate PBMCs from peripheral blood. Dynabeads CD4 and CD8 positive selection kits were used to isolate the CD4 and CD8 T-cell fractions. RNA was extracted with TriZol from bulk PBMCs, CD4 and CD8 fractions, and dextramer-positive and dextramer-negative fractions. Points the paper makes about the study in general: Computational filtering was needed because FACS-sorted repertoires could contain abundant contaminating clonotypes from the bulk population. Only a couple of donors were included in the study, so the extent to which the findings can be generalized is limited. The secondary T-cell response was found to be weaker but faster than the primary response, with a peak reached on day 5 rather than on day 15. A small share of clonotypes occurred in both CD4 and CD8 compartments, likely arising from convergent recombination. After the booster, most of the clones that had expanded following primary vaccination were detected again (96% of CD4 and roughly 90% of CD8), which suggests that memory was broadly maintained.

Relative to germline, V is missing 7 bases and J is missing 5 bases, with 9 bases of the junction outside any gene match. The CDR3 has 15 amino acids, counting the end cysteine and phenylalanine. CDR3 DNA is the only sequence kept; it has 45 bases, read in frame from the first base. Sequencing relied on an Illumina NovaSeq 6000. TCR cDNA was made using 5'RACE template switching, a step that added a universal primer site and unique molecular identifiers. Priming of cDNA synthesis was performed from both the TCR alpha and TCR beta constant segments. Library amplification involved two PCR steps, and the second step added sample barcodes and sequencing adapters. Sequencing of the libraries was done on either Illumina HiSeq 2500 (2x100 bp) or NovaSeq (2x150 bp). The authors' pipeline ran thus. Reads were demultiplexed and collapsed into UMI consensus sequences with MIGEC, and V(D)J alignment was performed with MiXCR. Clonotypes responding to the vaccine were identified with edgeR on replicate PBMC samples, with the criteria of FDR below 0.01 and a log2 fold change above 5 up to day 15. Each bulk clonotype received a CD4 or CD8 identity based on whether the sequenced CD4 or CD8 repertoire contained that clonotype at higher abundance. Using fastp trimming at Q25 and MiXCR clonotype assembly, TCRdb reanalyzed the public sequencing data and kept in-frame beta chains. Here each entry gathers all rows of one CDR3 protein and keeps the most common genes and DNA. The V and J calls and clone size are TCRdb's, not the authors'. Across this sample there are hundreds of thousands of distinct CDR3 sequences, with roughly 8.7% seen only once. The ten largest clones capture about 3% of the sample.

The rearrangement combines TRBV12-3 or TRBV12-4 with TRBJ2-2; TRBD2 lines up with 8 middle nucleotides. This specimen was CD4+ T cells sorted from PBMCs, taken 5 days after the yellow fever booster vaccination. The receptor's source is a man aged 18 to 30 who received the YFV17D yellow fever vaccine. The DNA reads TGTGCCAGCACCTTTGGGCTAGCGGGTACCGGGGAGCTGTTTTTT. Its translation reads: CASTFGLAGTGELFF.